This record concerns one T cell receptor (beta chain) sequence. Those who participated ranged in age from about 18 to 89 years and resided in around 22 US areas. The source of the sample is a study of blood T cell repertoires in COVID-19. The V end lost 6 bases, the J end lost 0 bases, and 18 bases lay between the germline ends. The CDR3 spans 17 residues. The germline CDR1 and CDR2 sequences are MNHEY and SMNVEV (reference sequence). Method: immunoSEQ multiplex PCR; TCRdb's copy keeps in-frame clones and lacks some. The profile shows roughly 230,000 clones, just under 90% of them singletons. The source of this sequence is a woman aged 25 to 39 with acute COVID-19. V gene TRBV27 combines with J gene TRBJ1-5; a possible D gene is TRBD1 (6 bases). The specimen was PBMCs or T cells enriched from blood (not recorded which). CDR3 nucleotide sequence: TGTGCCAGCAGCCGTACTCAGGCCAGGGGTAGCAATCAGCCCCAGCATTTT. It yields the protein CASSRTQARGSNQPQHF.